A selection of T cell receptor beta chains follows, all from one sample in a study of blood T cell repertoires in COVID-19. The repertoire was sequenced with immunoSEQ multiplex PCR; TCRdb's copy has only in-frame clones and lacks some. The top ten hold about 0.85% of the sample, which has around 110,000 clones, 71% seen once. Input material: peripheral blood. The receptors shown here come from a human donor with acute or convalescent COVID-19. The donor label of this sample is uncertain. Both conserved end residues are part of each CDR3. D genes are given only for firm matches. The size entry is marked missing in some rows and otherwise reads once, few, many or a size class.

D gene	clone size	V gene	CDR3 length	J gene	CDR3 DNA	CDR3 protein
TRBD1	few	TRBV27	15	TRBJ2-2	TGTGCCAGCAGTGACAGGGGGCTTAGGACCGGGGAGCTGTTTTTT	CASSDRGLRTGELFF
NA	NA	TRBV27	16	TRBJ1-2	TGTGCCAGCAGTTTATCCCTTGGGCCCAGAATCCATGGCTACACCTTC	CASSLSLGPRIHGYTF
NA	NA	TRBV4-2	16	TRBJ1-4	TGTGCCAGCAGCCAAGCCGGGTGGGGCTCGGGTGAAAAACTGTTTTTT	CASSQAGWGSGEKLFF
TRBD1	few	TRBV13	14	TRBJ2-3	TGTGCCAGCAGCCACCGGGACAGGGAGGATACGCAGTATTTT	CASSHRDREDTQYF
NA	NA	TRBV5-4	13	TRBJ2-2	TGTGCCAGCAGCTTCTATGGCACCGGGGAGCTGTTTTTT	CASSFYGTGELFF
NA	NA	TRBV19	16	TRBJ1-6	TGTGCCAGTAACGCGGGGGTGAGCTCCTATAATTCACCCCTCCACTTT	CASNAGVSSYNSPLHF
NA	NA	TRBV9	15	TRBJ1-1	TGTGCCAGCAGCGGCGGGGGGACGGCGAACACTGAAGCTTTCTTT	CASSGGGTANTEAFF
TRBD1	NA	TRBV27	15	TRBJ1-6	TGTGCCAGCAGTTTTAGGGACAGGGATAATTCACCCCTCCACTTT	CASSFRDRDNSPLHF
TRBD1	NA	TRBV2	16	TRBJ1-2	TGTGCCAGCAAGGAACAGGGGCCCAAGGATCCTTATGGCTACACCTTC	CASKEQGPKDPYGYTF
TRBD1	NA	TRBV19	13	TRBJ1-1	TGTGCCAGTAGTCTGGACAGGGGAACTGAAGCTTTCTTT	CASSLDRGTEAFF
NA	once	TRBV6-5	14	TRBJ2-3	TGTGCCAGCAGGCGGGACGAAGGCACAGATACGCAGTATTTT	CASRRDEGTDTQYF
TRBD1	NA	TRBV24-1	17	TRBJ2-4	TGTGCCACCAGTGATTCGTCGGGACAGCTAGCCAAAAACATTCAGTACTTC	CATSDSSGQLAKNIQYF
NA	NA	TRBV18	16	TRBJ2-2	TGTGCCAGCTCACCGCTAGGAGCTTCGGGCACCGGGGAGCTGTTTTTT	CASSPLGASGTGELFF
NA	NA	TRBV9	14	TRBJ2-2	TGTGCCAGCAGCGTAGACGCAGGTACCGGGGAGCTGTTTTTT	CASSVDAGTGELFF
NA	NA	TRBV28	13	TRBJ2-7	TGTGCCCACCGCCTCAGGGGTACCTACGAGCAGTACTTC	CAHRLRGTYEQYF
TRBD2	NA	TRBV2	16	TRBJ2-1	TGTGCCAGCAGTGAAGGACTAGCGGCGGGCTACAATGAGCAGTTCTTC	CASSEGLAAGYNEQFF
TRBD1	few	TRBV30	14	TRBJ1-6	TGTGCCTGGAGGGCCGGGACAGGGAATTCACCCCTCCACTTT	CAWRAGTGNSPLHF
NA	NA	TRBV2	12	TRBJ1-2	TGTGCCAGCAGTGAAACGGGGTATGGCTACACCTTC	CASSETGYGYTF
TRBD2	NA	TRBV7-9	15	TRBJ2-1	TGTGCCAGCAGCTTATGGGCTAGCGGTAACAATGAGCAGTTCTTC	CASSLWASGNNEQFF
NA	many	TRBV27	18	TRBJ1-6	TGTGCCAGCAGTCCCTCCCTCTCAAGGGGCTCCTATAATTCACCCCTCCACTTT	CASSPSLSRGSYNSPLHF
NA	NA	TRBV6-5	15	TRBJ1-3	TGTGCCAGCAAACGAGACAATACCGCTGGAAACACCATATATTTT	CASKRDNTAGNTIYF